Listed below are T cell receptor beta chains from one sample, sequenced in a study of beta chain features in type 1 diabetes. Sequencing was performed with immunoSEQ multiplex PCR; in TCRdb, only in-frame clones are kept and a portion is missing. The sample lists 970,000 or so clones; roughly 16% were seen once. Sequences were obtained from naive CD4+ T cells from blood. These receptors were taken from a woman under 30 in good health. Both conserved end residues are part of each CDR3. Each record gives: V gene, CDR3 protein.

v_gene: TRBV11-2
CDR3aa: CASSLITSGSKNIQYF

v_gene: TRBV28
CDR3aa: CASSLYTLEQYF

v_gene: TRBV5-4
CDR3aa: CASSLDPSGIYEQYF

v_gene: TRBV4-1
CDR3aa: CASSQISGRNNEQFF

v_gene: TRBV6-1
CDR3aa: CASSKGLAGASIQYF

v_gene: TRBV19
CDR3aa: CASSSTESSYNEQFF

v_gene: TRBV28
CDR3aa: CASRPSGRETQYF

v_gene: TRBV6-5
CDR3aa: CASSPRHLVQPQHF

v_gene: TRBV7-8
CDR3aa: CASSRAGGSGSTDTQYF

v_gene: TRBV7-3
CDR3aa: CASSFQYNTGELFF

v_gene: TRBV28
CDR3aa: CASSLSRVEQFF

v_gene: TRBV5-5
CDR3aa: CASSSSPEIWDTEAFF

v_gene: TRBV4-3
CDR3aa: CASSQGQYNEQFF

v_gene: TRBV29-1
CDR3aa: CSVLSGTGGSNEQFF

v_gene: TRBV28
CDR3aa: CASSPQPGLAGENEQFF

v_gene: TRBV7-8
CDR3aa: CASSLEWVPEGNTIYF

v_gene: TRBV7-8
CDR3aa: CASRITGANVLTF

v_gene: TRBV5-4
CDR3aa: CASSLGTGNYGYTF

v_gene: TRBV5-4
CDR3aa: CASSPGLAGENTGELFF

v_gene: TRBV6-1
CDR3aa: CASSVEGLEKLFF

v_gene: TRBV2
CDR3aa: CASKGGANYGYTF

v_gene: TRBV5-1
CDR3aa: CASRTHNEQFF

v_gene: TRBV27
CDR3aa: CASGGFNQPQHF

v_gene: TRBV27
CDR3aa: CASSLWAGGASNEQFF

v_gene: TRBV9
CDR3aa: CASSPTGTGGEKLFF

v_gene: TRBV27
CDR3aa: CASSLGMTMNTEAFF

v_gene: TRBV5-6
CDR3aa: CASSVQGTNTGELFF

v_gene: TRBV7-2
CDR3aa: CASSTSGGNLYEQYF

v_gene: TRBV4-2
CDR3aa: CASSQGRYSSSNTGELFF

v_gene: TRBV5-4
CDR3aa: CASSWEGEAFF

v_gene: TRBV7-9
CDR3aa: CASSLGGLGLGVEQYF

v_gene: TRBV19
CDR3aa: CASSSLSGVRLYEQFF

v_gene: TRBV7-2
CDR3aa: CASSVGLADNEQFF

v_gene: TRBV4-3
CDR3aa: CASSQGAGGRYEQYF

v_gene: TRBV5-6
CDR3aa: CASSFRDTEAFF

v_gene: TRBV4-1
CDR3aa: CASSQDTSAGGNF

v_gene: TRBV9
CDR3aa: CASSVASSGIETQYF

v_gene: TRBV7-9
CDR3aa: CASSPTRTSGRGNEQFF

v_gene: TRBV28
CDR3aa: CASIAGDTDTQYF

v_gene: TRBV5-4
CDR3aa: CASSAGTPGGNTIYF

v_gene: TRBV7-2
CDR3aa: CASSLASGFGETQYF

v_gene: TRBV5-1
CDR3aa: CASSLRFSQETQYF

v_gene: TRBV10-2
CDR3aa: CASSPSAYTEAFF

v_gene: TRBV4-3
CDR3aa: CASSPSPAGGAPYEQYF

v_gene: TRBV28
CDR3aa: CASGPGGTRGEQYF

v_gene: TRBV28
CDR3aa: CASSHPGGNTDTQYF

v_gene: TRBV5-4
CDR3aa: CASSSGTFLSGANVLTF

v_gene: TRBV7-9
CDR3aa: CASGGRRGGGELFF

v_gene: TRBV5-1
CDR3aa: CASSPGGTSGDTQYF

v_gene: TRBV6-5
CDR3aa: CASSSPGLSYEQYF

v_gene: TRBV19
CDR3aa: CASNPGQGRNQPQHF

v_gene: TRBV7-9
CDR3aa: CASSLVDSEAFF

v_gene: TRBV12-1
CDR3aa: CAPGRGLAGVGVADTQYF